Many counts were recorded for the clone carrying this T cell receptor (beta chain). This sample is drawn from a study of neurological immune-mediated disorders. TCRdb re-analysed the 5' RACE reads in MiXCR, keeping a single row per CDR3 protein. The data show about 50,000 distinct CDR3 sequences, around 16% seen once. CDR3 length equals 14 residues. The junction had 9 bases not matched to a gene; V was cut back by 9 bases and J by 6 bases. Germline V gene sequence: CDR1 MDHEN, CDR2 SYDVKM. Input material: PBMCs. This clonotype originated in a man in his sixties in good health. The chain employs TRBV28 and TRBJ2-1, with 9 bases matching TRBD2. The CDR3 DNA reads TGTGCCAGTGCTCCGGGACTAGCTTTCAATGAGCAGTTCTTC. Translated: CASAPGLAFNEQFF.